A selection of T cell receptor beta chains follows, all from one sample in a study of T-cell memory formation after mild COVID-19. TCRdb recomputed calls from the 5' RACE reads with MiXCR, one row per CDR3 protein. The data contain approximately 260,000 distinct CDR3 sequences, roughly 17% of them singletons. Specimen: PBMCs or a T cell subset sorted from them (not recorded which). The source of these receptors is a man between 18 and 29 years old who had mild COVID-19 (a few samples of this study predate the infection). Cell type and time point are not known. Both conserved end residues are part of each CDR3.

CDR3: CASSQSAGPGTGELFF
V: TRBV23-1

CDR3: CASSLAWLDSYEQYF
V: TRBV5-1

CDR3: CASSFTRDPSF
V: TRBV12-3/TRBV12-4

CDR3: CASKGGDPYNSPLHF
V: TRBV4-1

CDR3: CASSLGPDNYGYTF
V: TRBV5-1

CDR3: CASSQGLGGPYEQYF
V: TRBV4-1

CDR3: CASIRTPSHNEQFF
V: TRBV12-3/TRBV12-4

CDR3: CASSQEGQSMTEAFF
V: TRBV4-3

CDR3: CASSLPDSFYGYTF
V: TRBV18

CDR3: CASSLQGRGQPQHF
V: TRBV5-1

CDR3: CSAPLPPRLNEQFF
V: TRBV20-1

CDR3: CASSLPGTGGLYSPLHF
V: TRBV7-8

CDR3: CASSPPTGDGNTEAFF
V: TRBV6-6

CDR3: CSARPRQGAGVGYTF
V: TRBV20-1

CDR3: CASSLASSDEQYF
V: TRBV4-1

CDR3: CASSSGLTGELFF
V: TRBV7-3

CDR3: CATSDLGLGETQYF
V: TRBV24-1

CDR3: CASRPTGDTEAFF
V: TRBV7-2

CDR3: CSATLGTGPYEQYF
V: TRBV20-1

CDR3: CASSSPGPNQPQHF
V: TRBV27

CDR3: CSVDRTLTDTQYF
V: TRBV29-1

CDR3: CASSLDGEAGQPQHF
V: TRBV5-1

CDR3: CASSLGVRETQYF
V: TRBV5-1

CDR3: CSVGSRGYNEQFF
V: TRBV29-1

CDR3: CASCDRSYHTF
V: TRBV19

CDR3: CASSRALASPSSGNTIYF
V: TRBV7-2

CDR3: CASGATSGQETQYF
V: TRBV12-3/TRBV12-4

CDR3: CASSVVGGGNTIYF
V: TRBV9

CDR3: CASSVGWGAKNEQFF
V: TRBV9

CDR3: CSAKPTGGDNSPLHF
V: TRBV20-1

CDR3: CASSRTRTSDTQYF
V: TRBV11-2

CDR3: CSVSKQGVGYEQYF
V: TRBV29-1

CDR3: CASSMGLTEAFF
V: TRBV5-4

CDR3: CSVDGTGLFTDTQYF
V: TRBV29-1

CDR3: CASTPDRDYNEQFF
V: TRBV12-3/TRBV12-4

CDR3: CASSRRPGGRYEQYF
V: TRBV7-9

CDR3: CSARGQALSGTQYF
V: TRBV20-1

CDR3: CASTLVYGYTF
V: TRBV7-9

CDR3: CASSTSSGANVLTF
V: TRBV5-1

CDR3: CASSPLDRYNEQFF
V: TRBV7-3

CDR3: CASSLGGQIYEQYF
V: TRBV7-2

CDR3: CSAKTSGGRLHEQFF
V: TRBV20-1

CDR3: CASSSDSMGTDTQYF
V: TRBV7-2

CDR3: CASSRDGGAYNEQFF
V: TRBV4-2

CDR3: CASSQEDILYEQYF
V: TRBV3-1

CDR3: CASSLEAGELTDTQYF
V: TRBV7-9

CDR3: CASSYAAGVPTGNTGELFF
V: TRBV6-5

CDR3: CASSQHYLSYGYTF
V: TRBV4-3

CDR3: CASSYRDGTEAFF
V: TRBV6-5

CDR3: CASSQGSLGGAYNEQFF
V: TRBV4-1

CDR3: CASSYIDSYNEQFF
V: TRBV6-2/TRBV6-3

CDR3: CASSQVYQVQGTDTQYF
V: TRBV4-3

CDR3: CSAPWAGQTYEQYF
V: TRBV29-1

CDR3: CASSARDRGHTGELFF
V: TRBV11-3

CDR3: CASSLGGVSTDTQYF
V: TRBV5-1

CDR3: CASSYTPTGTGVEQYF
V: TRBV6-5

CDR3: CASSLATVLDMGQGRNIQYF
V: TRBV7-2